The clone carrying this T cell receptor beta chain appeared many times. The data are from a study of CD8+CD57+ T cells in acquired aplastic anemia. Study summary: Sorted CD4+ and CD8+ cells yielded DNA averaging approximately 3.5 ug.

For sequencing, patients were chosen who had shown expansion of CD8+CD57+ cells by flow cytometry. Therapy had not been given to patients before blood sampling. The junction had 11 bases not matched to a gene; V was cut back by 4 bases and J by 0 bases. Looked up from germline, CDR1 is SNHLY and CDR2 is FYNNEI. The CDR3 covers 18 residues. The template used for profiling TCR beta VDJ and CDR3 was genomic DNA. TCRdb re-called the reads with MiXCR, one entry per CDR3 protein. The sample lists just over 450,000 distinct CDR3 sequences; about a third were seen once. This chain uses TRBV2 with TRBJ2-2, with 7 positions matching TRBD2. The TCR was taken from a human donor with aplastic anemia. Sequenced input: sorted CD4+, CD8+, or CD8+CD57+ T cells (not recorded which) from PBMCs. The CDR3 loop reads CASSGSRLGTTNTGELFF. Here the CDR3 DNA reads TGTGCCAGCAGTGGAAGTAGATTAGGGACTACGAACACCGGGGAGCTGTTTTTT.